These T cell receptor beta chains were read from a single sample in a study of T cell changes during pregnancy in multiple sclerosis. Assay used: immunoSEQ multiplex PCR; TCRdb lists only in-frame clones, some missing. The data show approximately 34,000 clones, with 90% seen just once and around 10% held by the top ten. The sample in question was CD8+ T cells from peripheral blood mononuclear cells, obtained before pregnancy. Receptors originate from a female donor with multiple sclerosis, enrolled in a pregnancy study. CDR3s include the opening cysteine and the closing phenylalanine or tryptophan. The D gene is left open where the match is weak. The size entry is marked missing in some rows and otherwise reads once, few, many or a size class.

length,size,D,V,J,DNA,CDR3
20,.,.,TRBV7-6,TRBJ2-6,TGTGCCAGCAGCTTAGCGGTCGGTTTACCCGATAATCCTGGGGCCAACGTCCTGACTTTC,CASSLAVGLPDNPGANVLTF
14,medium-sized,TRBD1,TRBV11-2,TRBJ2-7,TGTGCCAGCAGCTTAGGTGGACAGGGCTACGAGCAGTACTTC,CASSLGGQGYEQYF
16,.,TRBD1,TRBV9,TRBJ2-5,TGTGCCAGCAGCGTTTCAGAACTTGACAGGGAAGAGACCCAGTACTTC,CASSVSELDREETQYF
11,.,.,TRBV6-5,TRBJ2-1,TGTGCCACCACCAGGGGCGGAGAGCAGTTCTTC,CATTRGGEQFF
13,.,.,TRBV7-9,TRBJ2-7,TGTGCCAGCAGCCTGGACACCTCCTACGAGCAGTACTTC,CASSLDTSYEQYF
15,.,.,TRBV29-1,TRBJ1-2,TGCAGCGTTACATCCCCGACCCCACCGGGGGGTGGCTACACCTTC,CSVTSPTPPGGGYTF
13,once,.,TRBV6-1,TRBJ1-2,TGTGCCAGCAGAGTACAGGGTTACTATGGCTACACCTTC,CASRVQGYYGYTF
16,.,.,TRBV27,TRBJ1-2,TGTGCCAGCAGATTCTCGGTCGGGGGTGCTAACTATGGCTACACCTTC,CASRFSVGGANYGYTF
16,.,.,TRBV4-1,TRBJ2-3,TGCGCCAGCAGCCAAGATCTCGCCAGCGGGACAGATACGCAGTATTTT,CASSQDLASGTDTQYF
15,.,TRBD1,TRBV6-5,TRBJ1-2,TGTGCCAGCAGTCCTCCGGGACAGGGGGCCCGTGGCTACACCTTC,CASSPPGQGARGYTF
15,once,TRBD1,TRBV6-6,TRBJ1-4,TGTGCCAGCAGTTCCCTAGACAGGGCCGATGAAAAACTGTTTTTT,CASSSLDRADEKLFF
15,.,.,TRBV18,TRBJ2-2,TGTGCCAGCTCACCGTGGGGCGGGAACACCGGGGAGCTGTTTTTT,CASSPWGGNTGELFF
15,.,.,TRBV4-3,TRBJ2-7,TGCGCCAGCAGCCAAGATGCCACTGATCCCTACGAGCAGTACTTC,CASSQDATDPYEQYF
14,.,TRBD1,TRBV27,TRBJ2-7,TGTGCCAGCAGTTCGGGACAGGGGCCCTACGAGCAGTACTTC,CASSSGQGPYEQYF
16,.,TRBD1,TRBV4-2,TRBJ1-1,TGTGCCAGCAGCCGCATAGAGTACAGGGGGCTGAATGAAGCTTTCTTT,CASSRIEYRGLNEAFF
15,.,TRBD1,TRBV5-1,TRBJ2-7,TGCGCCAGCAGCTGGGCCGGGACAGGGTCGTACGAGCAGTACTTC,CASSWAGTGSYEQYF
15,.,TRBD2,TRBV6-4,TRBJ2-5,TGTGCCAGCAGCTTCACTAGCGGGGGTCAAGAGACCCAGTACTTC,CASSFTSGGQETQYF
15,.,TRBD1,TRBV5-4,TRBJ1-2,TGTGCCAGCAGCTTGGACAGGGGGGCCTTCTATGGCTACACCTTC,CASSLDRGAFYGYTF
14,.,TRBD1,TRBV19,TRBJ1-2,TGTGCCAGTAGTCCCCGGGACAGGGGGTATGGCTACACCTTC,CASSPRDRGYGYTF
17,.,.,TRBV4-2,TRBJ2-3,TGTGCCAGCAGCCAAGAGTACGCGGGTACTAGCACAGATACGCAGTATTTT,CASSQEYAGTSTDTQYF
13,.,TRBD1,TRBV7-9,TRBJ1-1,TGTGCCAGCAGCTTAGCTGCAGGGGGTGAAGCTTTCTTT,CASSLAAGGEAFF
17,.,.,TRBV18,TRBJ2-1,TGTGCCAGCTCACCACCGTTTACAGACCCCTCCTACAATGAGCAGTTCTTC,CASSPPFTDPSYNEQFF
15,.,.,TRBV9,TRBJ2-5,TGTGCCAGCAGCGTAGGCGGCAGTCTTCAAGAGACCCAGTACTTC,CASSVGGSLQETQYF
14,.,.,TRBV7-9,TRBJ2-5,TGTGCCAGCAGCTTTGGAGAGTATCGGGAGACCCAGTACTTC,CASSFGEYRETQYF
16,.,TRBD1,TRBV4-2,TRBJ2-7,TGTGCCAGCAGCCCCACACACGGACAGGGGGCCGACGAGCAGTACTTC,CASSPTHGQGADEQYF
16,.,.,TRBV5-4,TRBJ1-1,TGTGCCAGCAGCTGGGGCGGGGTTTGGGTAAACACTGAAGCTTTCTTT,CASSWGGVWVNTEAFF
15,.,TRBD1,TRBV11-2,TRBJ2-7,TGTGCCAGCAGCTGGGACAGGGGGCATTCCTACGAGCAGTACTTC,CASSWDRGHSYEQYF
17,.,.,TRBV21-1,TRBJ2-7,TGTGCCAGCAGCATGGTGGTCCGGGACAGATCTTCCTACGAGCAGTACTTC,CASSMVVRDRSSYEQYF
15,.,TRBD1,TRBV5-4,TRBJ1-1,TGTGCCAGCAGCTTGGAGACAGGGGGTTCTACTGAAGCTTTCTTT,CASSLETGGSTEAFF
14,.,.,TRBV30,TRBJ1-2,TGTGCCTGGAATTACAGGGCAATCCGAGATGGCTACACCTTC,CAWNYRAIRDGYTF
13,.,.,TRBV5-5,TRBJ2-3,TGTGCCAGCAGCCGGGTCAGCACAGATACGCAGTATTTT,CASSRVSTDTQYF
15,.,.,TRBV4-2,TRBJ1-5,TGTGCCAGCAGCCAAGATAGCCAACCCAATCAGCCCCAGCATTTT,CASSQDSQPNQPQHF
14,.,.,TRBV7-8,TRBJ1-1,TGTGCCAGCAGCTTCTGGGGCCGGAACACTGAAGCTTTCTTT,CASSFWGRNTEAFF